Given below is one T cell receptor (beta chain) in context. The entry originates in a study of beta chain features in type 1 diabetes. TCRB transcripts that were expressed got sequenced, as all of the isolated RNA had been reverse transcribed. Sequenced by immunoSEQ multiplex PCR; TCRdb stores in-frame clones only, minus some. The table lists hundreds of thousands of clones, around 15% of them singletons, with about 0.097% in the top ten. Deletions cut 1 base from V and 2 bases from J, with 10 bases between. Germline loops: CDR1 LGHNA, CDR2 YSLEER. The CDR3 has 15 residues. The material sequenced was naive CD4+ T cells from blood. This receptor was obtained from a man aged 18-30 years in good health. The V and J genes are TRBV4-3 and TRBJ2-3; D unclear. The CDR3 loop reads CASSQGPGHTDTQYF. DNA for the CDR3: TGCGCCAGCAGCCAAGGTCCGGGCCACACAGATACGCAGTATTTT.